The 18 T cell receptor beta chains given below trace back to one sample, sequenced in a study of regulatory T cells in long-lasting Graves disease. Time point here: persistent/refractory GD, antithyroid drugs over 5 years with positive TRAb. Scientists built the TCR library using RNA that was extracted from PBMCs. According to the study, TCR beta libraries were built with iRepertoire HTBI primers and CDR3-region Arm-PCR. MiXCR, run by TCRdb on the multiplex PCR reads, gives a single entry per CDR3 protein. There are 450,000 or so distinct CDR3 sequences in the sample; less than 25% occur only once, and about 8.3% lies in the top ten. The sequences come from peripheral blood mononuclear cells (PBMCs), collected when the disease was refractory, from a patient treated with antithyroid drugs. These receptors were collected from a female donor with Graves disease.

This chain joins TRBV5-1 and TRBJ1-1; possibly TRBD1 for D (5 bases). Looked up from germline, CDR1 is SGHRS and CDR2 is YFSETQ. Deletions cut 4 bases from V and 5 bases from J, with 15 bases between. The CDR3 is 14 residues long. The CDR3 spells CASSRPAGSTEAFF. In DNA, the CDR3 is TGCGCCAGCAGCCGGCCGGCAGGGTCTACTGAAGCTTTCTTT.

This clonotype was detected once. The rearrangement joins TRBV30 to TRBJ2-3, with 7 bases identical to TRBD1. The V segment lost 0 bases and the J segment 0 bases; nucleotides outside the gene matches: 6. This CDR3 contains 16 residues. Germline values: CDR1 GTSNPN, CDR2 SVGIG (reference sequence). DNA of the CDR3: TGTGCCTGGAGTGTACCGGGACAGCTCAGCACAGATACGCAGTATTTT. Encoded protein: CAWSVPGQLSTDTQYF.

Details on this clonotype: A far bigger clonotype differs at one base, so this is likely a read error. The chain couples TRBV27 to TRBJ1-1, with a possible D match to TRBD1 (6 bases). CDR1 and CDR2 from the germline V gene are MNHEY and SMNVEV (reference sequence). The length of the CDR3 is 15 residues. CDR3 protein: CASRPPQGANTEALF. CDR3 DNA: TGTGCCAGCAGACCTCCACAGGGCGCAAACACTGAAGCTCTCTTT.

This clonotype appeared a few times. The chain has TRBV6-1 and TRBJ2-7; D is ambiguous. The CDR3 is made up of 15 amino acids. The ends were cut back, 4 bases at V and 2 bases at J, with 15 bases in the middle. Germline CDR1 and CDR2: MNHNS and SASEGT. The CDR3 DNA sequence: TGTGCCAGCAGTGCGTCGGACGGATTCACCTACGAGCAGTACTTC. Translating it yields CASSASDGFTYEQYF.

This clonotype was counted between two and nine times. V is TRBV29-1 and J is TRBJ1-1, with 8 nucleotides matching TRBD1. The V and J ends lost 7 bases and 0 bases, in that order; junction bases with no gene match: 13. The germline V gene encodes CDR1 SQVTM and CDR2 ANQGSEA. The CDR3 contains 16 residues. The CDR3 coding sequence is TGCAGCGGGGGTGTTGTCGGGGACAGGATGAACACTGAAGCTTTCTTT. Residues: CSGGVVGDRMNTEAFF. Complete variable domain (other parts from reference TRBV29-1 and TRBJ1-1): SAVISQKPSRDICQRGTSLTIQCQVDSQVTMMFWYRQQPGQSLTLIATANQGSEATYESGFVIDKFPISRPNLTFSTLTVSNMSPEDSSIYLCSGGVVGDRMNTEAFFGQGTRLTVV.

The table lists this clonotype with many counts. The J gene is TRBJ1-1, the V gene TRBV6-1; no clear D. V was trimmed by 3 bases and J by 0 bases, leaving 8 bases between them. The CDR3 is 14 amino acids. Germline V gene data show CDR1 as MNHNS and CDR2 as SASEGT. The CDR3 DNA reads TGTGCCAGCAGTGAGGGTCTGATGAACACTGAAGCTTTCTTT. This codes for CASSEGLMNTEAFF.

The CDR3 nucleotides are TGTGCCAGCATGACTAGCGGATCCTACAATGAGCAGTTCTTC. Protein sequence: CASMTSGSYNEQFF. The chain is built from TRBV2 and TRBJ2-1; 9 nucleotides line up with TRBD2. The CDR3 sequence is 14 residues long. V was pared by 7 bases and J by 1 base, with 2 bases of the junction left unmatched. Per the germline V gene, CDR1 is SNHLY and CDR2 is FYNNEI. Using reference TRBV2 and TRBJ2-1 for the parts outside the CDR3, the full variable domain is EPEVTQTPSHQVTQMGQEVILRCVPISNHLYFYWYRQILGQKVEFLVSFYNNEISEKSEIFDDQFSVERPDGSNFTLKIRSTKLEDSAMYFCASMTSGSYNEQFFGPGTRLTVL.

In regard to this clonotype: This likely stems from a read error, as it lies one base from a far larger clone. This chain links TRBV6-9 with TRBJ2-7; D possibly corresponds to TRBD2 (6 bases). The CDR3 loop spans 13 amino acids. Germline-derived CDR1 and CDR2 are MNHGY and SVAAGI. The chain's CDR3 is CAISYREYYEQYF. The CDR3 DNA reads TGTGCCATCAGTTACCGGGAGTACTACGAGCAGTACTTC.

Points on this clonotype: It may be a read error: a sequence one base away is much more abundant. The V and J genes are TRBV20-1 and TRBJ2-7; possibly TRBD2 for D (5 bases). The CDR3 consists of 13 residues. The V gene's germline CDR1 is DFQATT and CDR2 SNEGSKA (reference sequence). This CDR3 is CSARGSPSHEQYF. CDR3 nucleotide sequence: TGCAGTGCTAGGGGGAGCCCCTCCCACGAGCAGTACTTC.

This clonotype was seen many times. The chain joins TRBV2 to TRBJ1-5, with a possible D match to TRBD1 (5 bases). The germline V gene encodes CDR1 SNHLY and CDR2 FYNNEI. The CDR3 has 16 residues. Between the trimmed V and J ends, which lost 3 bases and 2 bases, there was a span of 14 bases. CDR3 residues: CASSDWRGLGNQPQHF. CDR3 bases: TGTGCCAGCAGTGATTGGAGGGGCCTGGGCAATCAGCCCCAGCATTTT.

This clonotype has ten or more counts. The chain uses TRBV28 and TRBJ2-5; the D gene is possibly TRBD1 (8 bases). V lost 6 bases and J lost 3, with 17 bases in between. Germline V gene sequence: CDR1 MDHEN, CDR2 SYDVKM. The CDR3 spans 15 residues. As DNA, the CDR3 is TGTGCCAGCAGCTTACAGGGGGGGAACAAAGAGACCCAGTACTTC. It encodes CASSLQGGNKETQYF.

Of note for this clonotype: It may be a read error: a sequence one base away is much more abundant. The chain couples TRBV7-2 to TRBJ1-4, with D possibly matching TRBD1 (6 bases). The CDR3 length is 15 residues. Germline CDR1 SGHTA, CDR2 FQGNSA. CDR3 DNA sequence: TGTGCCAGCAGCTTAGCCCAGGGGTCTAATGAAAACCTGTTTTTT. Amino acids: CASSLAQGSNENLFF. The full variable domain, with the rest looked up from reference TRBV7-2 and TRBJ1-4, is GAGVSQSPSNKVTEKGKDVELRCDPISGHTALYWYRQSLGQGLEFLIYFQGNSAPDKSGLPSDRFSAERTGGSVSTLTIQRTQQEDSAVYLCASSLAQGSNENLFFGSGTQLSVL.

This clonotype was counted many times. The chain employs TRBV7-9 and TRBJ2-7; TRBD2 aligns across 10 bases. The CDR3 runs to 14 residues. V gave up 5 bases and J gave up 2 bases; unmatched junction bases: 3. Germline assignment: CDR1 SEHNR and CDR2 FQNEAQ (reference sequence). This CDR3 is CASSTGLAAYEQYF. The DNA for the CDR3 is TGTGCCAGCAGCACCGGACTAGCGGCCTACGAGCAGTACTTC.

This clonotype was seen repeatedly, ten times or more. V usage is TRBV28 and J usage is TRBJ1-1; perhaps TRBD1 as D (5 bases). Trimming left V 5 bases short and J 6 bases short, with 16 bases between. Germline V gene lookup returns CDR1 MDHEN and CDR2 SYDVKM. The CDR3 sequence is 14 residues long. CDR3 bases: TGTGCCAGCAGTCCAATGCCAGGGAGATCTGAAGCTTTCTTT. It encodes CASSPMPGRSEAFF.

This chain joins TRBV19 and TRBJ1-5; no firm D call. CDR1 and CDR2 (germline): LNHDA, SQIVND (reference sequence). This CDR3 is built from 17 residues. Trimming removed 5 bases from V and 0 bases from J, with 17 bases in between. In DNA form, the CDR3 reads TGTGCCAGTAGTTCCGCGCGTCGGGGAGATAGCAATCAGCCCCAGCATTTT. It specifies CASSSARRGDSNQPQHF.

This clonotype was counted only a few times. This chain joins TRBV5-1 and TRBJ2-7, with 9 bases aligning to TRBD1. V lost 3 bases, J lost 5 bases, and 3 bases stayed unmatched. The CDR3 is 13 residues long. CDR1 and CDR2 (germline): SGHRS, YFSETQ. CDR3 region: CASSWTGADEQYF. CDR3 nucleotide sequence: TGCGCCAGCAGCTGGACAGGGGCGGACGAGCAGTACTTC.

Of note for this clonotype: Possible read error: a much larger clone is one base away. This chain joins TRBV7-8 and TRBJ2-5; D is perhaps TRBD1 (5 bases). Trimming took off 4 bases at V and 1 base at J, with 13 bases between the two ends. Germline-derived CDR1 and CDR2 are SGHVS and FQNEAQ. CDR3 length: 15 amino acids. As DNA, the CDR3 is TGTGCCAGCAGCTCCTCGGACACGCTCCAAGAGACCCAGTACTTC. Translated, it gives CASSSSDTLQETQYF.

This clonotype was detected only a few times. This chain's CDR3 is CASSPAGTDLYEQYF. In DNA, the CDR3 is TGTGCCAGCAGTCCCGCCGGGACAGACCTCTACGAGCAGTACTTC. The chain is built from TRBV28 and TRBJ2-7; TRBD1 agrees at 7 bases. Germline V gives CDR1 MDHEN, CDR2 SYDVKM. The CDR3 sequence is 15 residues long. Trimming removed 5 bases from V and 3 bases from J; junction bases left unmatched: 10.